The T cell receptor (beta chain) under discussion was sequenced for a study of control samples from healthy donors and cancer patients. This CDR3 region has 15 residues. Germline-derived CDR1 and CDR2 are SGHNT and YYREEE (reference sequence). After removal of 3 bases from V and 12 bases from J, the junction contained 14 bases not matched to a gene. Some clones are missing from TCRdb's copy, which holds only in-frame ones; the method was immunoSEQ multiplex PCR. Of about 130,000 clones detected, about 93% appear once; the ten largest clones hold 1.7%. The sequenced sample was PBMCs. This sequence joins TRBV5-4 and TRBJ2-1, with 8 bases that match TRBD2. This receptor was taken from a man aged 50 to 60 with head and neck cancer. The CDR3 is CASSSFSGAEHGQFF. In DNA form, the CDR3 reads TGTGCCAGCAGCTCTTTTAGCGGGGCGGAACATGGGCAGTTCTTC.